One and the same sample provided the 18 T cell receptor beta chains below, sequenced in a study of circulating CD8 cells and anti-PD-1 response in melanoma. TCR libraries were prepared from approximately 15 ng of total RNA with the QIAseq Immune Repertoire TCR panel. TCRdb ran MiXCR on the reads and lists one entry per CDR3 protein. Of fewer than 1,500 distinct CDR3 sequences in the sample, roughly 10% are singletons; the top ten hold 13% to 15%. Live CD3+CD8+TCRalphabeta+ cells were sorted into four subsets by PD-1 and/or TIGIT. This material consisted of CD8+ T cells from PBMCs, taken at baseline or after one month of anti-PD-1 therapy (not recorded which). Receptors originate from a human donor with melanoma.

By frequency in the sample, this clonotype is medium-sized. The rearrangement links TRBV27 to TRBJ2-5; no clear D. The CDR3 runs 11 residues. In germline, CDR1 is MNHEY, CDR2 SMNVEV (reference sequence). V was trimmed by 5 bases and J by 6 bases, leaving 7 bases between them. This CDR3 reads CASSPSKTQYF. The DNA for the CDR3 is TGTGCCAGCAGTCCCTCAAAGACCCAGTACTTC.

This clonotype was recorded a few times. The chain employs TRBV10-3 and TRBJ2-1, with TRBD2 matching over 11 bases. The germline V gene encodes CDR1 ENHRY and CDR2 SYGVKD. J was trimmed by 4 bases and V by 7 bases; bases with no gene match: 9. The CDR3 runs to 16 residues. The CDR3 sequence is CAIKASGGPTYNEQFF. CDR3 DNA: TGTGCCATCAAGGCTAGCGGGGGGCCTACGTACAATGAGCAGTTCTTC.

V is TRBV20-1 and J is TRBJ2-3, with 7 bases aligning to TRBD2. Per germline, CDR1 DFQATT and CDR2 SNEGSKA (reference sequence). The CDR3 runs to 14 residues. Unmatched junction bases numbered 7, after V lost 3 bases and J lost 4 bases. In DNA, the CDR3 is TGCAGTGCTAGGGCGGGGGTAGGAGCAGATACGCAGTATTTT. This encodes CSARAGVGADTQYF.

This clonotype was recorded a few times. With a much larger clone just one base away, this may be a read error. The CDR3 loop reads CASRRGFNYGYTF. The CDR3 DNA follows: TGTGCCAGCAGACGGGGTTTTAACTATGGCTACACCTTC. The J gene is TRBJ1-2, the V gene TRBV2; D call uncertain. Germline V gene lookup returns CDR1 SNHLY and CDR2 FYNNEI. The CDR3 is 13 amino acids. Trimming shortened V by 6 bases and J by 1 base, and 9 bases separated the two germline ends. Filled out from reference TRBV2 and TRBJ1-2, the complete variable domain reads EPEVTQTPSHQVTQMGQEVILRCVPISNHLYFYWYRQILGQKVEFLVSFYNNEISEKSEIFDDQFSVERPDGSNFTLKIRSTKLEDSAMYFCASRRGFNYGYTFGSGTRLTVV.

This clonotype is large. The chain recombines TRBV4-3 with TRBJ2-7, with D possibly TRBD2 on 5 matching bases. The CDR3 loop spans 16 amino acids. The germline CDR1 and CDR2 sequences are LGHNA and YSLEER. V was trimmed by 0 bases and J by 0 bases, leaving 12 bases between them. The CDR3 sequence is CASSQEASGSSYEQYF. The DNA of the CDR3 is TGCGCCAGCAGCCAAGAAGCCAGCGGTAGCTCCTACGAGCAGTACTTC.

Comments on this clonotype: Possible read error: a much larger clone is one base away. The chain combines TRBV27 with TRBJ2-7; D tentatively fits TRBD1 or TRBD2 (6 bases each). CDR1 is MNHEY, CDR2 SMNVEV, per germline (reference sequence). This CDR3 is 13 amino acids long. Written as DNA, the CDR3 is TGTGCCAGCGGTTTTGGAGGGGGAAGCGAGCAGTACTTC. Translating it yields CASGFGGGSEQYF.

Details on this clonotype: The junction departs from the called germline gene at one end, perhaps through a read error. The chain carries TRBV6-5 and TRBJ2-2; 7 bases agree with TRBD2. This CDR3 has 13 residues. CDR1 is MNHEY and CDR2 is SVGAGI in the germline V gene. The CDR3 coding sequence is TGTGCCAGCAGTTACGGGTTGAGCGGGGAGCTGTCTTTT. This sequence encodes CASSYGLSGELSF.

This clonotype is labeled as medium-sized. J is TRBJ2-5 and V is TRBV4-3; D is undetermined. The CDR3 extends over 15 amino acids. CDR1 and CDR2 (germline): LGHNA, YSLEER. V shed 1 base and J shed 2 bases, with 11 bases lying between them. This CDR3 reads CASSQGASLQETQYF. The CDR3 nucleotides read TGCGCCAGCAGCCAAGGGGCTAGTCTACAAGAGACCCAGTACTTC.

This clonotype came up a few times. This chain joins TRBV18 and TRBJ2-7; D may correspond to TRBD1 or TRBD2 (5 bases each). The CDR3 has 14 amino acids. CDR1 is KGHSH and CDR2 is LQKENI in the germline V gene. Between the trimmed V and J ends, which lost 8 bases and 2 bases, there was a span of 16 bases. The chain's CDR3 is CASQRGDSAYEQYF. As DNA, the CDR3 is TGTGCCAGCCAGAGGGGCGACAGTGCCTACGAGCAGTACTTC.

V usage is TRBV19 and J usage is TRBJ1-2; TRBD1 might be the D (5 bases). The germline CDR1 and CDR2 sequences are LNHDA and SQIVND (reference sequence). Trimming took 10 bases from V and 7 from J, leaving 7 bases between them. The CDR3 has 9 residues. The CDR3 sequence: CATGTGYTF. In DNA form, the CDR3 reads TGTGCCACAGGGACTGGCTACACCTTC.

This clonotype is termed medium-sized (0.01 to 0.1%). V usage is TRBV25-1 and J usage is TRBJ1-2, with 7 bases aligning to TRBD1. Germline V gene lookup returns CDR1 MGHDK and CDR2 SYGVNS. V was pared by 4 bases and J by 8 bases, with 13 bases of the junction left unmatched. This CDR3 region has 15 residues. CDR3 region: CASSARQGQSGGYTF. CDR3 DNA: TGTGCCAGCAGTGCTAGACAGGGCCAATCCGGCGGCTACACCTTC.

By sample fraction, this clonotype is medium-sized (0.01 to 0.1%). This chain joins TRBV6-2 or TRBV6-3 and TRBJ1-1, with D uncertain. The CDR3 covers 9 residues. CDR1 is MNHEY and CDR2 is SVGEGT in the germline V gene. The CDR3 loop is CRVNTEAFF. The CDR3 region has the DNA TGTCGGGTGAACACTGAAGCTTTCTTT.

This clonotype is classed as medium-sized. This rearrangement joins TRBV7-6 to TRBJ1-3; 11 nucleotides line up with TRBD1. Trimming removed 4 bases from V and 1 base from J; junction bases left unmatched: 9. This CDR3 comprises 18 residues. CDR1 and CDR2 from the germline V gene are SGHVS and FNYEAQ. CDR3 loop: CASSYGTGGTFSGNTIYF. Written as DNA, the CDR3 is TGTGCCAGCAGCTACGGGACAGGGGGTACATTTTCTGGAAACACCATATATTTT.

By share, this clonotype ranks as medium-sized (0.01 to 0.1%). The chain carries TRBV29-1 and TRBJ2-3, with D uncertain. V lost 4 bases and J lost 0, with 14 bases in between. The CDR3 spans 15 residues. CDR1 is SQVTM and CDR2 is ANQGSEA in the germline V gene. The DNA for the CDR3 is TGCAGCGTTGTCTGGGCCACGGCTAGCACAGATACGCAGTATTTT. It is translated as CSVVWATASTDTQYF.

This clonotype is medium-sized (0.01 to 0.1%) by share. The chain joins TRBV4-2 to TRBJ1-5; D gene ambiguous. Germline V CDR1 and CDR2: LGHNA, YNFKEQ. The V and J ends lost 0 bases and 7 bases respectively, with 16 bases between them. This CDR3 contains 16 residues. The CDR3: CASSQEFGVSGQPQHF. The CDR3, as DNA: TGTGCCAGCAGCCAAGAGTTCGGGGTATCGGGACAGCCCCAGCATTTT.

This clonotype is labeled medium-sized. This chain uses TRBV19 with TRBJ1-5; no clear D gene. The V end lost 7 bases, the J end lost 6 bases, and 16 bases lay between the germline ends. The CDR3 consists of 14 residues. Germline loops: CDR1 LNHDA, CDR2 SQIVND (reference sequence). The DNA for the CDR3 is TGTGCCAGTAACCCGTTAGGGCTCGGTCAGCCCCAGCATTTT. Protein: CASNPLGLGQPQHF.

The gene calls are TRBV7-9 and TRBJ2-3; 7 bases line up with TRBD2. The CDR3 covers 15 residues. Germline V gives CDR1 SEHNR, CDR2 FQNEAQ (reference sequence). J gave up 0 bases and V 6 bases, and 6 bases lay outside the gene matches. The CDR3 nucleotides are TGTGCCAGCAGTTCGACTAGCACAAGCACAGATACGCAGTATTTT. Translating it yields CASSSTSTSTDTQYF.

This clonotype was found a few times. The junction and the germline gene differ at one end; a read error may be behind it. The CDR3 coding sequence is TGTGCCAGTAGTATTGGGGGCTCCTACGATGAGCAGTTCTTC. Encoded protein: CASSIGGSYDEQFF. This sequence joins TRBV19 and TRBJ2-1; TRBD1 might be the D (6 bases). CDR1 and CDR2 from the germline V gene are LNHDA and SQIVND (reference sequence). The CDR3 runs to 14 residues.